This TCR beta chain was identified in a study of blood T cells in healthy people across ages. To note about this clonotype: The antigen is undetermined.

General study points: Across the age range, TCR beta diversity per million T cells fell in a roughly linear way.

Trimming removed 0 bases from V and 1 base from J, with 9 bases in between. From germline, CDR1 is SGDLS and CDR2 YYNGEE. The CDR3 totals 15 residues. Alongside a J-beta primer mix, a sample-barcoded 5' primer served in a second PCR lasting roughly 6 to 11 cycles. A tag from a template-switch adaptor with 12 random nucleotides marked each cDNA molecule. TCRdb reprocessed the 5' RACE reads with MiXCR, giving one entry per CDR3 protein. The sample lists some 1.5 million distinct CDR3 sequences, 35% to 45% seen once, with about 4% in the top ten. Sequencing was performed on blood. The V call is TRBV9, the J call TRBJ2-3; no clear D. The receptor comes from a young woman in good health. The DNA for the CDR3 is TGTGCCAGCAGCGTAGGTTCGCTCCGCACAGATACGCAGTATTTT. It yields the protein CASSVGSLRTDTQYF.